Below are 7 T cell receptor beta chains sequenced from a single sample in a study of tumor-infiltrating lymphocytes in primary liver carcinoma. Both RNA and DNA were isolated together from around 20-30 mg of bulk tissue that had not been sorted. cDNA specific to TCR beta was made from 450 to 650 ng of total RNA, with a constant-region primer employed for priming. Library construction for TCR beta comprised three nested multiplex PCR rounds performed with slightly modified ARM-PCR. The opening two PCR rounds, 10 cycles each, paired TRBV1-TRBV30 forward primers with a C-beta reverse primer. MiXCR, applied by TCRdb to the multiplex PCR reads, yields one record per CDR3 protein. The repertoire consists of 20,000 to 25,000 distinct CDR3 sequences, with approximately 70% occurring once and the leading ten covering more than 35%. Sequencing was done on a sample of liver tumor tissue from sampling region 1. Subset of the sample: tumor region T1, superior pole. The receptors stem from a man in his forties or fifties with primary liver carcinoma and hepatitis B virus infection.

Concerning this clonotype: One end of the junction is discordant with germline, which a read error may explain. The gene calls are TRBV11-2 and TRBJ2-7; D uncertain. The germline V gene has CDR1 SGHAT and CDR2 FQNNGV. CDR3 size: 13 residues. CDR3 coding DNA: TGTGCCAGCAGCTTCGGAGTGGTTGGCGAGGAGTACTTC. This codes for CASSFGVVGEEYF. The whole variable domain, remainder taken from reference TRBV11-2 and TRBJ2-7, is EAGVAQSPRYKIIEKRQSVAFWCNPISGHATLYWYQQILGQGPKLLIQFQNNGVVDDSQLPKDRFSAERLKGVDSTLKIQPAKLEDSAVYLCASSFGVVGEEYFGPGTRLTVT.

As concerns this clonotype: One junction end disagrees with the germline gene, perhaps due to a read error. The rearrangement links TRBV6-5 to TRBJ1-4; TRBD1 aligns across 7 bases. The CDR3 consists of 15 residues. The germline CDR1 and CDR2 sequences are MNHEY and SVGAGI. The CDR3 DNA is TGTGTCAGCAGCCGTACTACAGGGGATAGTGAAAAACTGTTTTTT. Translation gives CVSSRTTGDSEKLFF.

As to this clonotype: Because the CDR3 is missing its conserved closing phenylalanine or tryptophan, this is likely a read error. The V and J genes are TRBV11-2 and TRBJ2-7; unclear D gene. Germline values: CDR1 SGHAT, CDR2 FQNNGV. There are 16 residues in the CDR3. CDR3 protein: CVSTFSATSLSYEQYL. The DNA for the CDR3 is TGTGTCAGCACCTTCAGTGCGACCAGCCTCTCCTACGAGCAGTACCTC.

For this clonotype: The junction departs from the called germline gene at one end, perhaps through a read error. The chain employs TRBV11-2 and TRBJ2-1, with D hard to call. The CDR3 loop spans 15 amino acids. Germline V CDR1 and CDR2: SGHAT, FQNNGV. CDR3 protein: CASSLTVGVVNERFF. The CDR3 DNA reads TGTGCCAGCAGCTTAACTGTAGGAGTTGTCAATGAGCGGTTCTTC. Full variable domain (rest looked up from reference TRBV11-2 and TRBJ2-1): EAGVAQSPRYKIIEKRQSVAFWCNPISGHATLYWYQQILGQGPKLLIQFQNNGVVDDSQLPKDRFSAERLKGVDSTLKIQPAKLEDSAVYLCASSLTVGVVNERFFGPGTRLTVL.

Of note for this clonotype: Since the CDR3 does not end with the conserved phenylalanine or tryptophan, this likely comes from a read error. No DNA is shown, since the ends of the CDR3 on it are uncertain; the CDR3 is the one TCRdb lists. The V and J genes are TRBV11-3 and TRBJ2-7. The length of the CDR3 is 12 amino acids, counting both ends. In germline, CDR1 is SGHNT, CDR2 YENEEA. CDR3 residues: CANQRLTYEMYY.

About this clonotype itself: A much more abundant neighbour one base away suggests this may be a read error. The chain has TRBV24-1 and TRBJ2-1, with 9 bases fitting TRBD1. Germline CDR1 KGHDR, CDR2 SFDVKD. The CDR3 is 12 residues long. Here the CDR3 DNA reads TGTGTCACCAGTGATCCGGGACAGGGGCAGTTCTTC. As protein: CVTSDPGQGQFF.

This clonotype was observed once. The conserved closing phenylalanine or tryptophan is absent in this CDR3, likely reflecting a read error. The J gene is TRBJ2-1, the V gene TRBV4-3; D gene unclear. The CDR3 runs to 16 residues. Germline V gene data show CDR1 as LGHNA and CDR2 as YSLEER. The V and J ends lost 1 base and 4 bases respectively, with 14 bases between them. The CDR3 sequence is CASSQVPASTYNEQFI. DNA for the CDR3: TGCGCCAGCAGCCAAGTACCAGCCTCTACTTACAATGAGCAGTTCATC.